The 10 T cell receptor beta chains reported below all come from one sample, sequenced in a study of T-cell memory formation after mild COVID-19. One entry per CDR3 protein results from TCRdb running MiXCR on the 5' RACE reads. The data show roughly 310,000 distinct CDR3 sequences, 15% to 20% seen once. The sequenced sample consisted of PBMCs or a T cell subset sorted from them (not recorded which). These receptors were obtained from a man aged 18-30 years who had mild COVID-19 (a few samples of this study predate the infection). Cell type and time point are not known.

There are a few counts of this clonotype. This rearrangement joins TRBV9 to TRBJ2-1, with D maybe TRBD1 (5 bases). V lost 4 bases and J 6 bases, leaving 17 bases between the germline ends. Germline assignment: CDR1 SGDLS and CDR2 YYNGEE. This CDR3 has 15 amino acids. In DNA, the CDR3 is TGTGCCAGCAGCTCCCGGGCCTCCGACAGCAATGAGCAGTTCTTC. This codes for CASSSRASDSNEQFF.

The chain uses TRBV24-1 and TRBJ1-1; D is perhaps TRBD1 (5 bases). Germline CDR1 KGHDR, CDR2 SFDVKD. With 7 bases removed from V and 1 base from J, the gap between germline ends came to 15 bases. The length of the CDR3 is 15 residues. The CDR3 DNA sequence: TGTGCCACCAGGGCCGGTGCAGGGAAGAACACTGAAGCTTTCTTT. Amino acid sequence: CATRAGAGKNTEAFF.

V and J are TRBV12-3 or TRBV12-4 and TRBJ2-7; a possible D gene is TRBD1 (6 bases). CDR3 length: 13 amino acids. The V end lost 6 bases, the J end lost 1 base, and 10 bases lay between the germline ends. The CDR3 sequence: CASSGQRSYEQYF. The CDR3 coding sequence is TGTGCCAGCAGCGGACAGCGGTCCTACGAGCAGTACTTC.

Many counts were recorded for this clonotype. The chain carries TRBV7-2 and TRBJ2-2; no reliable D call. From germline, CDR1 is SGHTA and CDR2 FQGNSA. V dropped 2 bases and J dropped 5 bases, with 12 bases sitting between them. The CDR3 has 15 residues. The CDR3 sequence: CASSLRVRVTGELFF. CDR3 coding DNA: TGTGCCAGCAGCTTACGTGTCAGAGTAACCGGGGAGCTGTTTTTT.

V is TRBV5-1 and J is TRBJ2-2; the D gene is possibly TRBD1 (5 bases). The CDR3 is 14 residues long. The V and J ends lost 0 bases and 5 bases respectively, with 8 bases between them. CDR1 SGHRS and CDR2 YFSETQ come from the germline V gene. CDR3 protein: CASSLAPGTGELFF. CDR3 DNA: TGCGCCAGCAGCTTGGCTCCAGGGACCGGGGAGCTGTTTTTT.

The chain has TRBV20-1 and TRBJ2-3; weak D call: TRBD2 (7 bases). CDR1 is DFQATT, CDR2 SNEGSKA, per germline (reference sequence). The CDR3 totals 14 residues. V gave up 7 bases and J gave up 4 bases, with 18 bases separating them. CDR3 loop: CSVTVGGHPDTQYF. The CDR3 DNA follows: TGCAGTGTCACGGTGGGGGGGCATCCAGATACGCAGTATTTT.

In its sample, this clonotype was seen a few times. V usage is TRBV7-9 and J usage is TRBJ1-2, with TRBD1 as a possible D gene (5 bases). Germline loops: CDR1 SEHNR, CDR2 FQNEAQ (reference sequence). Deletions cut 8 bases from V and 0 bases from J, with 13 bases between. The CDR3 totals 14 residues. CDR3 region: CASSRDAANYGYTF. Here the CDR3 DNA reads TGTGCCAGCTCCCGGGACGCCGCTAACTATGGCTACACCTTC.

This clonotype was counted only a few times. J is TRBJ1-1 and V is TRBV5-1; the D gene is possibly TRBD1 (6 bases). Trimming removed 4 bases from V and 4 bases from J, with 14 bases in between. CDR3 length: 14 amino acids. Germline V lookup: CDR1 SGHRS, CDR2 YFSETQ. DNA of the CDR3: TGCGCCAGCAGCGTACAGGGATCGGTCACTGAAGCTTTCTTT. It codes for CASSVQGSVTEAFF.

The rearrangement joins TRBV7-9 to TRBJ2-6, with D possibly being TRBD2 (5 bases). Trimming removed 1 base from V and 2 bases from J, with 9 bases in between. CDR1 is SEHNR and CDR2 is FQNEAQ in the germline V gene (reference sequence). The CDR3 extends over 16 amino acids. In nucleotides, the CDR3 is TGTGCCAGCAGCTTAGTTCGGGGAGCTGGGGCCAACGTCCTGACTTTC. Translation: CASSLVRGAGANVLTF.

The chain uses TRBV5-1 and TRBJ2-5; D unclear. The CDR3 totals 12 residues. Germline CDR1 SGHRS, CDR2 YFSETQ. V was shortened by 4 bases and J by 5 bases, with 9 bases between the two germline ends. The CDR3 here is CASSLQEETQYF. CDR3 DNA: TGCGCCAGCAGCCTACAAGAGGAGACCCAGTACTTC.